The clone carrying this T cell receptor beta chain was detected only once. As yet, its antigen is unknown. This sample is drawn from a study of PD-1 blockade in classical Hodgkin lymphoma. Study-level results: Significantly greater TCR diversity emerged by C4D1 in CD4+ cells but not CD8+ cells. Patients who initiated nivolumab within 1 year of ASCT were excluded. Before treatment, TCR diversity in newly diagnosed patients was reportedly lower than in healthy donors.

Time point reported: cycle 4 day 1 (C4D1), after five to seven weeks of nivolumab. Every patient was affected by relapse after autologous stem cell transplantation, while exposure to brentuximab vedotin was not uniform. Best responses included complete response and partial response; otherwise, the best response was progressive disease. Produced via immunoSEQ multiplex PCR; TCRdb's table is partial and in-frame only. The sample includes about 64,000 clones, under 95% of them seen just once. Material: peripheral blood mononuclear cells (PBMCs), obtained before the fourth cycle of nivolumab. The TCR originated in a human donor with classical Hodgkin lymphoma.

CDR3 residues: CASSQTSGGINTQYF. The CDR3 bases are TGTGCCAGCAGCCAGACTAGCGGGGGAATAAATACGCAGTATTTT. The chain uses TRBV5-4 and TRBJ2-3, with TRBD2 identical over 12 bases. The CDR3 consists of 15 residues. The ends lost 4 bases at V and 7 bases at J; junction bases unmatched: 7. CDR1 and CDR2 (germline): SGHNT, YYREEE (reference sequence).